Described below is a single TCR beta chain sequence and its context. Its antigen remains unknown. This sample is part of a study of OX40 agonist ivuxolimab in advanced cancers. Study as a whole: Patients were 82.7% male with ages roughly 20 to 85, mean roughly 64.

Findings and caveats of the study: Average numbers of expanded clones were greater in CD8+ T cells than in CD4+.

TCRdb keeps only in-frame clones here, not all; method: immunoSEQ multiplex PCR. Among 99,000 or so clones listed, more than 80% were seen once. The CDR3 loop spans 15 amino acids. From germline, CDR1 is SEHNR and CDR2 FQNEAQ (reference sequence). V dropped 8 bases and J dropped 1 base, with 16 bases sitting between them. The J gene is TRBJ2-3, the V gene TRBV7-9; D possibly uses TRBD1 or TRBD2 (5 bases each). This TCR derives from an adult with an advanced solid tumor such as melanoma, head and neck, liver or kidney cancer. The input for sequencing was CD4+ or CD8+ T cells sorted from blood, taken in a trial of the OX40 agonist ivuxolimab. The CDR3: CASALGEKGTDTQYF. As DNA, the CDR3 is TGTGCCAGCGCGTTGGGGGAAAAGGGCACAGATACGCAGTATTTT. The full variable domain, in which reference TRBV7-9 and TRBJ2-3 provide the parts outside the CDR3, is DTGVSQNPRHKITKRGQNVTFRCDPISEHNRLYWYRQTLGQGPEFLTYFQNEAQLEKSRLLSDRFSAERPKGSFSTLEIQRTEQGDSAMYLCASALGEKGTDTQYFGPGTRLTVL.